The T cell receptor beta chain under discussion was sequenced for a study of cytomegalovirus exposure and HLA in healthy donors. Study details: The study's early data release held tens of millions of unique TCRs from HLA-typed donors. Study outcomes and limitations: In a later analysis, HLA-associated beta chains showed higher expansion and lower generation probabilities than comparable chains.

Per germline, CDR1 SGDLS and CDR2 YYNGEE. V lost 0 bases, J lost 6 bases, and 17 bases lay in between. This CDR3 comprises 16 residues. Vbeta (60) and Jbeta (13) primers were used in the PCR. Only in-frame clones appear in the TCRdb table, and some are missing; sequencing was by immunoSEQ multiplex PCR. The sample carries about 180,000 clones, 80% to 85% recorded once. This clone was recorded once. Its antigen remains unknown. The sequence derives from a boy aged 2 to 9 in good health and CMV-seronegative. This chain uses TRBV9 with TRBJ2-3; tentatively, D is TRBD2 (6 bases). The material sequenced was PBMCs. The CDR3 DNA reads TGTGCCAGCAGCGTAGACATCGGGAGTCAGGGTGATACGCAGTATTTT. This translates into CASSVDIGSQGDTQYF.